One and the same sample provided the 14 T cell receptor beta chains below, sequenced in a study of siplizumab effects on memory and regulatory T cells (dated by TCRdb to between 2018 and 2021). The library was generated by the immunoSEQ multiplex PCR assay. This immuneACCESS table, as held by TCRdb, lists in-frame sequences with V and J called but not all clones. Of the missing ones, under half trace to an unresolved V gene in checked studies; the others have no known cause. Across this sample there are some 46,000 clones, with 93% seen only once. The ten top clones hold over 15% of the sample. The sequenced sample was CD8+ T cells sorted from blood. Every receptor here comes from a human donor in good health.

This CDR3 reads CASGLGDPGASSSYNEQFF. In DNA form, the CDR3 reads TGTGCCAGCGGACTAGGGGACCCAGGGGCTAGCAGTTCCTACAATGAGCAGTTCTTC. V is TRBV7-9 and J is TRBJ2-1, with a weak D call TRBD2 (7 bases). The CDR3 sequence is 19 residues long. Germline V gene sequence: CDR1 SEHNR, CDR2 FQNEAQ (reference sequence). V was shortened by 8 bases and J by 1 base, with 27 bases between the two germline ends.

This chain connects TRBV5-5 to TRBJ1-5; TRBD1 agrees at 7 bases. This CDR3 is built from 15 residues. Germline V CDR1 and CDR2: SGHKS, YYEKEE (reference sequence). V lost 2 bases to trimming and J lost 1 base; unmatched junction nucleotides: 3. CDR3 in DNA: TGTGCCAGCAGCTTACAGGGGAAAAGCAATCAGCCCCAGCATTTT. Translation: CASSLQGKSNQPQHF. Combining the CDR3 with reference TRBV5-5 and TRBJ1-5 gives the whole variable domain DAGVTQSPTHLIKTRGQQVTLRCSPISGHKSVSWYQQVLGQGPQFIFQYYEKEERGRGNFPDRFSARQFPNYSSELNVNALLLGDSALYLCASSLQGKSNQPQHFGDGTRLSIL.

The chain combines TRBV14 with TRBJ2-1, with D maybe TRBD1 (5 bases). V was clipped by 2 bases and J by 4 bases, with 12 bases between them. The CDR3 contains 15 residues. Germline V CDR1 and CDR2: SGHDN, FVKESK. The CDR3 protein is CASSQFWGAYNEQFF. CDR3 nucleotide sequence: TGTGCCAGCAGCCAATTTTGGGGCGCTTACAATGAGCAGTTCTTC.

The V call is TRBV5-5, the J call TRBJ1-1; D gene unclear. The V gene lost 3 bases and the J gene lost 6 bases, with 9 bases spanning the gap. The CDR3 is 12 amino acids. Germline assignment: CDR1 SGHKS and CDR2 YYEKEE (reference sequence). The CDR3: CASSYEGPEAFF. The CDR3 DNA sequence: TGTGCCAGCAGCTATGAAGGGCCTGAAGCTTTCTTT.

J is TRBJ1-5 and V is TRBV7-8, with D perhaps TRBD1 (6 bases). The CDR3 contains 13 residues. Deletions cut 4 bases from V and 6 bases from J, with 10 bases between. The germline gives CDR1 SGHVS, CDR2 FQNEAQ. This CDR3 is CASSSTGIQPQHF. The CDR3 DNA reads as TGTGCCAGCAGCTCAACAGGGATTCAGCCCCAGCATTTT.

The CDR3: CASSQEDITDTQYF. The CDR3 nucleotides read TGCGCCAGCAGCCAGGAGGATATCACAGATACGCAGTATTTT. The chain uses TRBV5-1 and TRBJ2-3, with D tentatively TRBD2 (5 bases). The CDR3 sequence is 14 residues long. The V gene's germline CDR1 is SGHRS and CDR2 YFSETQ. Trimming left V 4 bases short and J 2 bases short, with 11 bases between.

This clone appeared once. V is TRBV7-9 and J is TRBJ2-1; unclear D gene. V lost 5 bases and J 4 bases, leaving 9 bases between the germline ends. From germline, CDR1 is SEHNR and CDR2 FQNEAQ (reference sequence). The CDR3 length is 13 residues. The CDR3 region has the DNA TGTGCCAGCAGCCAGTCCCCGTACAATGAGCAGTTCTTC. Residues: CASSQSPYNEQFF.

The chain combines TRBV13 with TRBJ1-3; D gene unclear. This CDR3 has 14 amino acids. Germline values: CDR1 PRHDT, CDR2 FYEKMQ (reference sequence). The V and J ends lost 5 bases and 0 bases respectively, with 8 bases between them. CDR3 residues: CASSPSASGNTIYF. CDR3 nucleotide sequence: TGTGCCAGCAGCCCCAGTGCCTCTGGAAACACCATATATTTT.

The chain couples TRBV13 to TRBJ2-7; the match to TRBD1 covers 11 bases. The CDR3 has 18 amino acids. Germline CDR1 reads PRHDT; CDR2 reads FYEKMQ (reference sequence). V was clipped by 6 bases and J by 1 base; unmatched bases: 14. This chain's CDR3 is CASSIPEGQGEYSYEQYF. In DNA form, the CDR3 reads TGTGCCAGCAGTATCCCCGAGGGACAGGGGGAGTATTCCTACGAGCAGTACTTC.

The chain has TRBV11-2 and TRBJ1-5; no definite D call. Trimming shortened V by 3 bases and J by 1 base, and 10 bases separated the two germline ends. Germline CDR1 reads SGHAT; CDR2 reads FQNNGV. The CDR3 totals 15 residues. The CDR3 DNA reads as TGTGCCAGCAGCTTGGAGGGCCTAAGCAATCAGCCCCAGCATTTT. Encoded protein: CASSLEGLSNQPQHF.

The chain carries TRBV4-2 and TRBJ2-1; TRBD2 agrees at 11 bases. V lost 5 bases to trimming and J lost 1 base; unmatched junction nucleotides: 4. Germline V gives CDR1 LGHNA, CDR2 YNFKEQ. This CDR3 region has 16 residues. This CDR3 is CASSSRTSGSYNEQFF. The CDR3 nucleotides are TGTGCCAGCAGCAGTAGGACTAGCGGGTCCTACAATGAGCAGTTCTTC.

This clone was seen a single time. The chain recombines TRBV9 with TRBJ2-1; 12 positions match TRBD2. Germline V CDR1 and CDR2: SGDLS, YYNGEE. The CDR3 has 17 residues. V dropped 3 bases and J dropped 8; count of bases not matched to a gene: 12. The CDR3, as DNA: TGTGCCAGCAGCGCCGCTGCCCTAGCGGGAGGGCCCTATGAGCAGTTCTTC. It encodes CASSAAALAGGPYEQFF.

The genes are TRBV10-2 and TRBJ2-3, with D tentatively TRBD2 (5 bases). There are 14 residues in the CDR3. Germline CDR1 and CDR2: WSHSY and SAAADI. V was pared by 4 bases and J by 5 bases, with 13 bases between. CDR3 nucleotide sequence: TGCGCCAGCAGTGTTTCCCCGGCGGGAGATACGCAGTATTTT. The encoded protein is CASSVSPAGDTQYF.

The gene calls are TRBV7-9 and TRBJ1-2; a possible D gene is TRBD1 (5 bases). Looked up from germline, CDR1 is SEHNR and CDR2 is FQNEAQ (reference sequence). V was trimmed by 5 bases and J by 2 bases, leaving 18 bases between them. This CDR3 has 16 residues. Here the CDR3 DNA reads TGTGCCAGCAGCCCCTCAACGTGGGACCCCAACTATGGCTACACCTTC. Its translation: CASSPSTWDPNYGYTF. Full variable domain (remainder filled in from reference TRBV7-9 and TRBJ1-2): DTGVSQNPRHKITKRGQNVTFRCDPISEHNRLYWYRQTLGQGPEFLTYFQNEAQLEKSRLLSDRFSAERPKGSFSTLEIQRTEQGDSAMYLCASSPSTWDPNYGYTFGSGTRLTVV.